This T cell receptor (beta chain) was obtained from a study of OX40 agonist ivuxolimab in advanced cancers. About the research overall: The dose-escalation group included hepatocellular carcinoma, melanoma, renal cell carcinoma and head and neck cancer. Cohort: about 80% men, mean age about 60, aged roughly 23 to 90.

As to this clone: As yet, its antigen is unknown.

The data were produced by immunoSEQ multiplex PCR, yet TCRdb's version contains in-frame clones alone and is incomplete. Of 67,000 or so clones listed, just over 85% were seen once; the top ten hold approximately 2.5%. Study results and limitations: Among patients with partial responses at 0.1-3.0 mg/kg, clonal expansion was among the lowest.

The CDR3 is 16 amino acids. V dropped 0 bases and J dropped 0 bases, with 11 bases sitting between them. The V gene's germline CDR1 is SGHRS and CDR2 YFSETQ. The chain carries TRBV5-1 and TRBJ2-3; D tentatively fits TRBD1 or TRBD2 (5 bases each). Sequenced here: CD4+ or CD8+ T cells sorted from blood, sampled in a trial of the OX40 agonist ivuxolimab. The origin of this receptor is an adult with an advanced solid tumor such as melanoma, head and neck, liver or kidney cancer. In DNA, the CDR3 is TGCGCCAGCAGCTTGGAGGGACGGAAGAGCACAGATACGCAGTATTTT. Translating gives CASSLEGRKSTDTQYF. The full variable domain, completed using reference TRBV5-1 and TRBJ2-3, is KAGVTQTPRYLIKTRGQQVTLSCSPISGHRSVSWYQQTPGQGLQFLFEYFSETQRNKGNFPGRFSGRQFSNSRSEMNVSTLELGDSALYLCASSLEGRKSTDTQYFGPGTRLTVL.